This T cell receptor (beta chain) was sequenced for a study of STAT5B mutations in CD4+ large granular lymphocyte leukemia. Study details: The CDR3 'QG' motif was associated with a particular HLA allele among healthy donors.

Controls came from buffy coats of healthy blood donors. Sequencing was at survey level. TCRdb's table, derived via immunoSEQ multiplex PCR, lists solely in-frame clones and lacks some. The sample contains 45,000 to 55,000 clones, around 70% of which appear only once. CDR1 and CDR2 from the germline V gene are MNHNS and SASEGT. V dropped 3 bases and J dropped 0 bases, with 12 bases sitting between them. CDR3 length: 15 residues. The rearrangement joins TRBV6-1 to TRBJ2-7; D gene unclear. The TCR comes from a human donor in good health. The specimen was CD4+ T cells from blood buffy coats. In DNA, the CDR3 is TGTGCCAGCAGTGAGGGCCCTTTAAGCTCCTACGAGCAGTACTTC. Translating it yields CASSEGPLSSYEQYF.